This entry features one T cell receptor (beta chain) sequence. Its matching antigen is unknown. This entry comes from a study of cytomegalovirus exposure and HLA in healthy donors. The CDR3 has 14 amino acids. CDR1 and CDR2 (germline): MNHEY, SVGAGI. Deletions cut 5 bases from V and 1 base from J, with 12 bases between. Findings of the study overall: A later analysis linked 15,000 to 20,000 TCR beta sequences to HLA alleles at 0.05 false discovery rate. About 87% or about 30% of the time was how often most TCR beta V segments were productive, according to an earlier analysis. Diagnosis of cytomegalovirus status made by the classifier reportedly showed high specificity and sensitivity.

The PCR employed 60 Vbeta primers together with 13 Jbeta primers. Repertoires were generated with immunoSEQ multiplex PCR, while TCRdb's copy carries only in-frame clones and drops some. This sample's table reports around 140,000 clones. The chain uses TRBV6-5 and TRBJ2-7, with D perhaps TRBD1 (5 bases). Sequencing was carried out using PBMCs. The TCR was taken from a woman aged 45-59 years in good health and CMV-seronegative. The CDR3 DNA follows: TGTGCCAGCAGTCGCGACAGAAAGTCCTACGAGCAGTACTTC. This translates into CASSRDRKSYEQYF.